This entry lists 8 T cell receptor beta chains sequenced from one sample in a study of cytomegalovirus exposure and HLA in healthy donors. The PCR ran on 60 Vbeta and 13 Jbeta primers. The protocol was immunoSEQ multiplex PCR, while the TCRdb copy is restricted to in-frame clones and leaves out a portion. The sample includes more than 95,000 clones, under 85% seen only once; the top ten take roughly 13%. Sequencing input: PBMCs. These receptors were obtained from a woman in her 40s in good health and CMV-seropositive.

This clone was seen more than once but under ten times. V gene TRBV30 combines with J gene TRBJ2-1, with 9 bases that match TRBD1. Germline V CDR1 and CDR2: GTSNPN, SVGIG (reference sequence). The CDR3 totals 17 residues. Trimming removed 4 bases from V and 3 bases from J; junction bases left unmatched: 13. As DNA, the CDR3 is TGTGCCTGGAAAATCCCGTCACAGGGGGCTATCTACAATGAGCAGTTCTTC. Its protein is CAWKIPSQGAIYNEQFF.

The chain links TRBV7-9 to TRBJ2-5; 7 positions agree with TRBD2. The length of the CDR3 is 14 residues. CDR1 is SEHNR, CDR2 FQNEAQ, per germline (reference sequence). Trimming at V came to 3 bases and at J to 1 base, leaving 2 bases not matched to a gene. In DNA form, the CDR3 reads TGTGCCAGCAGCTTGGGCGGGGGCCAAGAGACCCAGTACTTC. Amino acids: CASSLGGGQETQYF.

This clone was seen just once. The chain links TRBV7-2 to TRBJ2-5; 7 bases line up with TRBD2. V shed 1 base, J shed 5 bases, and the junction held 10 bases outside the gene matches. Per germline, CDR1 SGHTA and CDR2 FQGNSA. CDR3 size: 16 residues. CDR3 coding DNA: TGTGCCAGCAGCTTAGGGCTACCTATCGGGGGGGAGACCCAGTACTTC. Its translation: CASSLGLPIGGETQYF.

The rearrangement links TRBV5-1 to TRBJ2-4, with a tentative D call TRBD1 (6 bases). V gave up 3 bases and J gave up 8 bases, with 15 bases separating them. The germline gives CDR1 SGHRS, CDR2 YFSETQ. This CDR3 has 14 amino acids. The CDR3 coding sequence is TGCGCCAGCAGCTGGGGGCCTGAAGGGGACATTCAGTACTTC. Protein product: CASSWGPEGDIQYF. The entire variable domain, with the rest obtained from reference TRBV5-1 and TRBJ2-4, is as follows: KAGVTQTPRYLIKTRGQQVTLSCSPISGHRSVSWYQQTPGQGLQFLFEYFSETQRNKGNFPGRFSGRQFSNSRSEMNVSTLELGDSALYLCASSWGPEGDIQYFGAGTRLSVL.

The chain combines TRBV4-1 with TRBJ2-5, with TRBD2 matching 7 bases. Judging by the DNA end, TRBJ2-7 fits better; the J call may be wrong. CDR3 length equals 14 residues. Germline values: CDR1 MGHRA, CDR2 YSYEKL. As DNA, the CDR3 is TGCGCCAGCAGCCAATTAGGCGGGGGATACGAGCAGTACTTC. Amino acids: CASSQLGGGYEQYF.

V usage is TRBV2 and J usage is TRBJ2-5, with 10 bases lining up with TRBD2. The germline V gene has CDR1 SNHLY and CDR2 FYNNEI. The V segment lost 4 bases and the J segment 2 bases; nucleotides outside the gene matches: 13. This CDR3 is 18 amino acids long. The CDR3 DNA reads TGTGCCAGCAGTGTTGGACTAGCGGCTGTACCGAGGCAAGAGACCCAGTACTTC. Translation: CASSVGLAAVPRQETQYF.

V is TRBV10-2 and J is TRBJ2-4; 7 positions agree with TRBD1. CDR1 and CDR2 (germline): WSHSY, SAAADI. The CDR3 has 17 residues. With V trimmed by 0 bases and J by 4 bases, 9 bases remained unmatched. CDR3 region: CASSESRQGLGKNIQYF. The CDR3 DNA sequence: TGCGCCAGCAGTGAGTCCCGACAGGGCCTCGGAAAAAACATTCAGTACTTC.

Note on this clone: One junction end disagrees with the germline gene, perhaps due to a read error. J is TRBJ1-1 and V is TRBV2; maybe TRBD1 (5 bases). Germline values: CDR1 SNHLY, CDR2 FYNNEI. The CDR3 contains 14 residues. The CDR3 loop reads CASGDSTMNTEAFF. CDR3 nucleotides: TGTGCCAGCGGTGACAGTACCATGAACACTGAAGCTTTCTTT. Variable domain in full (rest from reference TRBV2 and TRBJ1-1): EPEVTQTPSHQVTQMGQEVILRCVPISNHLYFYWYRQILGQKVEFLVSFYNNEISEKSEIFDDQFSVERPDGSNFTLKIRSTKLEDSAMYFCASGDSTMNTEAFFGQGTRLTVV.